Below, 32 T cell receptor beta chains from the same sample are listed, as sequenced in a study of T cells in Graves' hyperthyroidism and ophthalmopathy. Regions amplified from RNA transcripts were the TCR beta CDR3 regions. The study used the HTBI primer set for a first-round RT-PCR of the TCR CDR3. TCRdb reprocessed the multiplex PCR reads with MiXCR, giving one entry per CDR3 protein. Here the sample spans about 640,000 distinct CDR3 sequences, about a fifth being singletons. Sequences were obtained from blood. The receptors come from a man aged 25 to 40 with Graves' ophthalmopathy.

This clonotype showed up just a few times. This chain links TRBV27 with TRBJ1-5; 8 bases fit TRBD1. The CDR3 extends over 16 amino acids. The germline CDR1 and CDR2 sequences are MNHEY and SMNVEV (reference sequence). After removal of 2 bases from V and 10 bases from J, the junction contained 13 bases not matched to a gene. The CDR3 reads CASSLMWTGSRIPQHF. In DNA, the CDR3 is TGTGCCAGCAGTTTAATGTGGACAGGGAGTCGGATACCCCAGCATTTT.

This clonotype was seen more than once but under ten times. V gene TRBV4-1 combines with J gene TRBJ2-2; 8 bases align to TRBD2. The germline gives CDR1 MGHRA, CDR2 YSYEKL. This CDR3 region has 16 residues. J was trimmed by 5 bases and V by 1 base; bases with no gene match: 6. The CDR3 region is CASSQAGAGGTGELFF. The CDR3 DNA reads TGCGCCAGCAGCCAAGCCGGGGCGGGAGGAACCGGGGAGCTGTTTTTT.

This clonotype has a count of ten or more. The chain joins TRBV7-9 to TRBJ2-1; the match to TRBD2 covers 9 bases. With V trimmed by 3 bases and J by 8 bases, 11 bases remained unmatched. Germline V gene data show CDR1 as SEHNR and CDR2 as FQNEAQ (reference sequence). The CDR3 is 16 amino acids. CDR3 in amino acids: CASSFQPLREGDEQFF. The CDR3 region has the DNA TGTGCCAGCAGCTTCCAGCCCCTGCGGGAGGGAGATGAGCAGTTCTTC.

This clonotype was counted ten times or more. This chain links TRBV10-3 with TRBJ2-1, with D possibly being TRBD2 (7 bases). The germline V gene has CDR1 ENHRY and CDR2 SYGVKD. The CDR3 runs 15 residues. V dropped 0 bases and J dropped 4 bases, with 10 bases sitting between them. CDR3 in DNA: TGTGCCATCAGTGAGTCTGGGGGGGCATACAATGAGCAGTTCTTC. This gives the protein CAISESGGAYNEQFF.

The gene calls are TRBV27 and TRBJ2-7; the D gene is possibly TRBD2 (6 bases). The germline gives CDR1 MNHEY, CDR2 SMNVEV (reference sequence). Trimming left V 6 bases short and J 0 bases short, with 18 bases between. The CDR3 has 16 amino acids. The CDR3 loop reads CASSSGWDGPSYEQYF. The CDR3 DNA reads as TGTGCCAGCAGCAGCGGGTGGGACGGGCCCTCCTACGAGCAGTACTTC.

Many counts were recorded for this clonotype. The chain uses TRBV18 and TRBJ1-2; TRBD1 might be the D (6 bases). CDR1 is KGHSH, CDR2 LQKENI, per germline. V shed 2 bases and J shed 3 bases, with 19 bases lying between them. The length of the CDR3 is 17 residues. The CDR3 here is CASSPSTLGATDYGYTF. The CDR3, as DNA: TGTGCCAGCTCACCATCTACCTTGGGGGCTACGGACTATGGCTACACCTTC.

This clonotype has only a few counts. J is TRBJ2-1 and V is TRBV3-1; D gene ambiguous. V was cut by 1 base and J by 0 bases, with 7 bases left in between. This CDR3 has 15 amino acids. The germline V gene encodes CDR1 LGHDT and CDR2 YNNKEL (reference sequence). This CDR3 reads CASSQVRVSYNEQFF. The CDR3 region has the DNA TGTGCCAGCAGCCAAGTCCGGGTCTCCTACAATGAGCAGTTCTTC.

V is TRBV7-3 and J is TRBJ2-2; 8 bases match TRBD1. The ends lost 8 bases at V and 4 bases at J; junction bases unmatched: 6. There are 14 residues in the CDR3. From germline, CDR1 is SGHTA and CDR2 FQGTGA. CDR3 loop: CASDRTGTTGELFF. In DNA, the CDR3 is TGTGCCAGCGACCGGACAGGGACCACCGGGGAGCTGTTTTTT.

This clonotype was seen many times. Relative to the germline gene, one junction end is altered; a read error may explain this. V gene TRBV29-1 combines with J gene TRBJ2-3; 9 positions agree with TRBD2. Germline assignment: CDR1 SQVTM and CDR2 ANQGSEA. The CDR3 totals 14 residues. In DNA form, the CDR3 reads TGCTCCGGAAAGAGGCGGGGGGGAACAGATACACAGTATTTT. Its translation is CSGKRRGGTDTQYF.

The chain has TRBV7-9 and TRBJ2-1; D is unclear. V was cut by 3 bases and J by 9 bases, with 12 bases left in between. Per germline, CDR1 SEHNR and CDR2 FQNEAQ (reference sequence). The CDR3 loop spans 13 amino acids. The CDR3 coding sequence is TGTGCCAGCAGCTTTGGGTCAGCTAGTGAGCAGTTCTTC. This encodes CASSFGSASEQFF.

This clonotype was seen a few times. This chain joins TRBV20-1 and TRBJ2-3; D not resolved. The V gene lost 3 bases and the J gene lost 6 bases, with 10 bases spanning the gap. Germline V gene lookup returns CDR1 DFQATT and CDR2 SNEGSKA (reference sequence). This CDR3 contains 12 residues. CDR3 nucleotides: TGCAGTGCTAGGGACGACGCCGATACGCAGTATTTT. Translation: CSARDDADTQYF.

This clonotype was recorded a few times. V gene TRBV7-2 combines with J gene TRBJ1-5; the match to TRBD1 covers 9 bases. V was pared by 5 bases and J by 5 bases, with 4 bases of the junction left unmatched. The CDR3 is 14 amino acids. CDR1 is SGHTA and CDR2 is FQGNSA in the germline V gene. For the CDR3, the DNA is TGTGCCAGCAGCCTCGGACAGGGGTATCAGCCCCAGCATTTT. This encodes CASSLGQGYQPQHF.

The rearrangement uses TRBV24-1 and TRBJ2-2; possible D gene TRBD2, 5 bases. The V end was cut by 10 bases, the J end by 5 bases, with 10 bases between. CDR3 size: 12 residues. Germline lookup yields CDR1 KGHDR and CDR2 SFDVKD. The chain's CDR3 is CATGSGTGELFF. The CDR3 DNA reads TGTGCCACGGGAAGCGGAACCGGGGAGCTGTTTTTT.

This clonotype was counted between two and nine times. The chain combines TRBV10-3 with TRBJ2-7, with TRBD1 as a possible D gene (5 bases). The CDR3 runs 14 residues. The germline gives CDR1 ENHRY, CDR2 SYGVKD. V lost 3 bases, J lost 2 bases, and 11 bases lay in between. CDR3 protein: CAISDQQVAYEQYF. The CDR3 nucleotides are TGTGCCATCAGTGACCAACAGGTAGCCTACGAGCAGTACTTC.

This chain uses TRBV6-9 with TRBJ1-3, with 7 bases identical to TRBD1. This CDR3 has 15 amino acids. J lost 0 bases, V lost 4 bases, and 3 bases had no gene match. CDR1 and CDR2 (germline): MNHGY, SVAAGI. The CDR3 region has the DNA TGTGCCAGCAGTTCGGGACAGAACTCTGGAAACACCATATATTTT. Translated, it gives CASSSGQNSGNTIYF.

This clonotype occurred many times. The chain recombines TRBV29-1 with TRBJ2-3; perhaps TRBD1 as D (5 bases). From germline, CDR1 is SQVTM and CDR2 ANQGSEA. The CDR3 length is 16 residues. Trimming removed 4 bases at V and 3 bases at J, with 20 bases between. The CDR3 here is CSVGIRGGRGTDTQYF. Here the CDR3 DNA reads TGCAGCGTTGGGATTAGAGGCGGAAGGGGAACAGATACGCAGTATTTT.

This clonotype was observed many times. The J gene is TRBJ1-1, the V gene TRBV28, with unresolved D. This CDR3 is built from 12 residues. V lost 5 bases, J lost 9 bases, and 13 bases lay in between. CDR1 and CDR2 (germline): MDHEN, SYDVKM. CDR3 amino acids: CASSLLPEKAFF. CDR3 sequence (DNA): TGTGCCAGCAGTCTCCTGCCGGAAAAAGCTTTCTTT.

CDR3 sequence (DNA): TGTGCCAGCAGTTTAGACTCTGGGGGAGGTCAGCCCCAGCATTTT. It specifies CASSLDSGGGQPQHF. The genes are TRBV12-3 or TRBV12-4 and TRBJ1-5; D might be TRBD1 (5 bases). Trimming stripped 1 base from V and 6 bases from J, with 13 bases between. The CDR3 is 15 amino acids.

This clonotype was counted only a few times. The chain has TRBV7-2 and TRBJ2-2, with D maybe TRBD1 (5 bases). Germline assignment: CDR1 SGHTA and CDR2 FQGNSA. The CDR3 extends over 16 amino acids. V lost 2 bases and J lost 0, with 10 bases in between. The CDR3 protein is CASSLKGRANTGELFF. The CDR3 coding sequence is TGTGCCAGCAGCTTAAAAGGCAGGGCGAACACCGGGGAGCTGTTTTTT.

This clonotype was detected a few times. The V gene is TRBV6-1, the J gene TRBJ2-3; D is undetermined. This CDR3 spans 15 amino acids. Trimming cost V 4 bases and J 0 bases, with 11 bases left between them. Germline V gene sequence: CDR1 MNHNS, CDR2 SASEGT. The CDR3 sequence: CASSALRSSTDTQYF. CDR3 nucleotides: TGTGCCAGCAGTGCTCTCCGGAGTAGCACAGATACGCAGTATTTT.

The gene calls are TRBV15 and TRBJ2-7; 10 bases line up with TRBD1. The CDR3 has 14 residues. CDR1 and CDR2 (germline): LNHNV, YYDKDF (reference sequence). Trimming took 5 bases from V and 3 from J; bases not matched to a gene: 4. CDR3 protein: CATSRDRGIYEQYF. The CDR3 DNA reads as TGTGCCACCAGCCGGGACAGGGGAATCTACGAGCAGTACTTC.

In this sample, this clonotype turned up a few times. The chain has TRBV5-1 and TRBJ1-1; D call uncertain. The CDR3 has 15 amino acids. V lost 6 bases and J 1 base, leaving 16 bases between the germline ends. Germline V gene data show CDR1 as SGHRS and CDR2 as YFSETQ. The CDR3 bases are TGCGCCAGCAACCGGGCCGGCCAAGGGAACACTGAAGCTTTCTTT. It encodes CASNRAGQGNTEAFF. Supplemented by reference TRBV5-1 and TRBJ1-1, the full variable domain reads KAGVTQTPRYLIKTRGQQVTLSCSPISGHRSVSWYQQTPGQGLQFLFEYFSETQRNKGNFPGRFSGRQFSNSRSEMNVSTLELGDSALYLCASNRAGQGNTEAFFGQGTRLTVV.

The chain combines TRBV9 with TRBJ2-5, with D uncertain. Germline values: CDR1 SGDLS, CDR2 YYNGEE. The CDR3 loop spans 14 amino acids. The V gene lost 2 bases and the J gene lost 5 bases, with 13 bases spanning the gap. The CDR3 loop is CASSVSLSAETQYF. CDR3 bases: TGTGCCAGCAGCGTTTCTCTTTCTGCGGAGACCCAGTACTTC.

This clonotype was seen only a few times. The J gene is TRBJ1-2, the V gene TRBV12-3 or TRBV12-4, with no clear D. Trimming shortened V by 4 bases and J by 4 bases, and 4 bases separated the two germline ends. The CDR3 has 11 residues. The CDR3: CASSSFYGYTF. The CDR3 bases are TGTGCCAGCAGTTCCTTCTATGGCTACACCTTC.

The chain couples TRBV3-1 to TRBJ1-5; a possible D gene is TRBD1 (6 bases). This CDR3 is built from 16 residues. Germline values: CDR1 LGHDT, CDR2 YNNKEL (reference sequence). V was shortened by 1 base and J by 3 bases, with 13 bases between the two germline ends. The chain's CDR3 is CASSQGTGGTNQPQHF. The CDR3 coding sequence is TGTGCCAGCAGCCAAGGAACGGGGGGCACCAATCAGCCCCAGCATTTT.

The chain combines TRBV11-1 with TRBJ2-1; the match to TRBD1 covers 10 bases. V lost 3 bases and J lost 6; bases outside the gene matches: 8. The CDR3 spans 16 residues. CDR1 SGHAT and CDR2 FQDESV come from the germline V gene (reference sequence). The CDR3 coding sequence is TGTGCCAGCAGCTTCGGGACAGGGGTAGGAGGCAATGAGCAGTTCTTC. This sequence encodes CASSFGTGVGGNEQFF.

This clonotype was seen ten or more times. This rearrangement joins TRBV30 to TRBJ2-2, with a possible D match to TRBD1 (6 bases). CDR3 size: 13 residues. Trimming left V 0 bases short and J 6 bases short, with 8 bases between. Germline CDR1 and CDR2: GTSNPN and SVGIG (reference sequence). The CDR3, as DNA: TGTGCCTGGAGTGTACAGGGAGCCGGGGAGCTGTTTTTT. Its protein is CAWSVQGAGELFF.

CDR3 nucleotide sequence: TGCAGTGCTAGAGTTTTTGGGGGGCAAGAGACCCAGTACTTC. Its translation is CSARVFGGQETQYF. V gene TRBV20-1 combines with J gene TRBJ2-5, with D tentatively TRBD2 (6 bases). The CDR3 spans 14 residues. Trimming cost V 1 base and J 2 bases, with 11 bases left between them. Germline CDR1 reads DFQATT; CDR2 reads SNEGSKA (reference sequence).

V gene TRBV10-3 combines with J gene TRBJ2-5; TRBD2 agrees at 12 bases. There are 16 residues in the CDR3. V lost 5 bases and J lost 2; bases outside the gene matches: 6. CDR1 and CDR2 from the germline V gene are ENHRY and SYGVKD. CDR3 nucleotide sequence: TGTGCCATCAGTAGACTAGCGGGAGTCGAACAAGAGACCCAGTACTTC. This gives the protein CAISRLAGVEQETQYF.

The chain joins TRBV27 to TRBJ2-1, with D uncertain. Germline CDR1 reads MNHEY; CDR2 reads SMNVEV (reference sequence). CDR3 size: 13 residues. Trimming removed 3 bases from V and 3 bases from J, with 6 bases in between. The CDR3 region is CASSFTDYNEQFF. The CDR3 DNA is TGTGCCAGCAGTTTCACAGACTACAATGAGCAGTTCTTC.

This chain uses TRBV5-1 with TRBJ2-2, with TRBD2 matching over 12 bases. Germline values: CDR1 SGHRS, CDR2 YFSETQ. Trimming took 4 bases from V and 4 from J; bases not matched to a gene: 5. This CDR3 has 16 residues. For the CDR3, the DNA is TGCGCCAGCAGCAAGACTAGCGGGAGTCCCACCGGGGAGCTGTTTTTT. Amino acids: CASSKTSGSPTGELFF.

The chain is built from TRBV5-4 and TRBJ2-7; D not certain. Between the trimmed V and J ends, which lost 4 bases and 6 bases, there was a span of 11 bases. The germline V gene encodes CDR1 SGHNT and CDR2 YYREEE (reference sequence). The CDR3 is 12 amino acids. The CDR3 DNA sequence: TGTGCCAGCAGCACGGACGGCGGCGAGCAGTACTTC. Residues: CASSTDGGEQYF.